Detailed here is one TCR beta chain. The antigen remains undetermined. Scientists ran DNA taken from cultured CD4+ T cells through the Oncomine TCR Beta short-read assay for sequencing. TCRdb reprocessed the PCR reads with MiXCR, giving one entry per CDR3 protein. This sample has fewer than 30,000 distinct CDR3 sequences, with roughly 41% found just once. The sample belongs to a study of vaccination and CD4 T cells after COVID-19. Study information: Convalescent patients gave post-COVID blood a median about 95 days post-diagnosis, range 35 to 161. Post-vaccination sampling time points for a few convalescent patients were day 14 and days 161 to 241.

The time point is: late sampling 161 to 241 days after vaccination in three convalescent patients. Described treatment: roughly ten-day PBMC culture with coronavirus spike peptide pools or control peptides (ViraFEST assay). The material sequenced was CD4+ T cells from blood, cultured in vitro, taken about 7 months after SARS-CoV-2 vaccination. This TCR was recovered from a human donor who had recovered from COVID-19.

CDR3 sequence reads: CASSLGWVYGYTF. CDR3 nucleotides: TGTGCCAGCAGTTTGGGTTGGGTGTATGGCTACACCTTC. V is TRBV28 and J is TRBJ1-2; no definite D call. V gave up 3 bases and J gave up 5 bases, with 10 bases separating them. The CDR3 covers 13 residues. CDR1 MDHEN and CDR2 SYDVKM come from the germline V gene.